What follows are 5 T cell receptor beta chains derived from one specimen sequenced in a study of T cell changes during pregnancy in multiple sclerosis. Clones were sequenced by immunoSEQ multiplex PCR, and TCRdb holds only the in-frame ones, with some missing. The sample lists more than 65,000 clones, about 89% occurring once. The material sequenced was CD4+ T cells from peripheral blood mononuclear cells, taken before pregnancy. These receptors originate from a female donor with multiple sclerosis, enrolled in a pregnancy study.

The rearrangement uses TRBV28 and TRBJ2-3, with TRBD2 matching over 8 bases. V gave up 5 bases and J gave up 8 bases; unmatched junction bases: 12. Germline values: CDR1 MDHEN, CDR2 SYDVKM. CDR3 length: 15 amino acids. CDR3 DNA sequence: TGTGCCAGCAGTCCCTCCGGGGGGGTGGGAGGTACGCAGTATTTT. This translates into CASSPSGGVGGTQYF. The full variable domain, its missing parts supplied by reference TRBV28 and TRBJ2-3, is DVKVTQSSRYLVKRTGEKVFLECVQDMDHENMFWYRQDPGLGLRLIYFSYDVKMKEKGDIPEGYSVSREKKERFSLILESASTNQTSMYLCASSPSGGVGGTQYFGPGTRLTVL.

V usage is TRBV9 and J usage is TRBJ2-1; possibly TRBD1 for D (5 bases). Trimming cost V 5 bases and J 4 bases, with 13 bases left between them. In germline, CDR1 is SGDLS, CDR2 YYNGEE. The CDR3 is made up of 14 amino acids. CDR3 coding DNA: TGTGCCAGCAGTCCTCTCCGACAGTACAATGAGCAGTTCTTC. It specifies CASSPLRQYNEQFF.

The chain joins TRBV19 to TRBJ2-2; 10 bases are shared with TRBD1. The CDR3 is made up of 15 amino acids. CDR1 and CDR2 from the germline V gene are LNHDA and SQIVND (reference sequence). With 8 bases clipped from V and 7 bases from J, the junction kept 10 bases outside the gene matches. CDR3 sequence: CASRRDRGIHGELFF. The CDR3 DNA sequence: TGTGCCAGTCGGAGGGACAGGGGTATTCACGGGGAGCTGTTTTTT.

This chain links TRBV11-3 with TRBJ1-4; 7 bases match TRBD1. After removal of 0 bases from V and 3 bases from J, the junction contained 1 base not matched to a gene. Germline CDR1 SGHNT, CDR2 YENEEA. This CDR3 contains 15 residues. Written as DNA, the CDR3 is TGTGCCAGCAGCTTAGAAGGGACAGCTAATGAAAAACTGTTTTTT. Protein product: CASSLEGTANEKLFF. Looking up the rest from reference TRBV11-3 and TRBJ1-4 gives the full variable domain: EAGVVQSPRYKIIEKKQPVAFWCNPISGHNTLYWYLQNLGQGPELLIRYENEEAVDDSQLPKDRFSAERLKGVDSTLKIQPAELGDSAVYLCASSLEGTANEKLFFGSGTQLSVL.

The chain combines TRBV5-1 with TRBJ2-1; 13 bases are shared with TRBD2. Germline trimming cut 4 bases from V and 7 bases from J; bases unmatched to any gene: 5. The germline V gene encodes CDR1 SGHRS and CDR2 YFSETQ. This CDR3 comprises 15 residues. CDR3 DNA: TGCGCCAGCAGCCTGGGACTAGCGGGGTTAAATGAGCAGTTCTTC. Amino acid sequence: CASSLGLAGLNEQFF.